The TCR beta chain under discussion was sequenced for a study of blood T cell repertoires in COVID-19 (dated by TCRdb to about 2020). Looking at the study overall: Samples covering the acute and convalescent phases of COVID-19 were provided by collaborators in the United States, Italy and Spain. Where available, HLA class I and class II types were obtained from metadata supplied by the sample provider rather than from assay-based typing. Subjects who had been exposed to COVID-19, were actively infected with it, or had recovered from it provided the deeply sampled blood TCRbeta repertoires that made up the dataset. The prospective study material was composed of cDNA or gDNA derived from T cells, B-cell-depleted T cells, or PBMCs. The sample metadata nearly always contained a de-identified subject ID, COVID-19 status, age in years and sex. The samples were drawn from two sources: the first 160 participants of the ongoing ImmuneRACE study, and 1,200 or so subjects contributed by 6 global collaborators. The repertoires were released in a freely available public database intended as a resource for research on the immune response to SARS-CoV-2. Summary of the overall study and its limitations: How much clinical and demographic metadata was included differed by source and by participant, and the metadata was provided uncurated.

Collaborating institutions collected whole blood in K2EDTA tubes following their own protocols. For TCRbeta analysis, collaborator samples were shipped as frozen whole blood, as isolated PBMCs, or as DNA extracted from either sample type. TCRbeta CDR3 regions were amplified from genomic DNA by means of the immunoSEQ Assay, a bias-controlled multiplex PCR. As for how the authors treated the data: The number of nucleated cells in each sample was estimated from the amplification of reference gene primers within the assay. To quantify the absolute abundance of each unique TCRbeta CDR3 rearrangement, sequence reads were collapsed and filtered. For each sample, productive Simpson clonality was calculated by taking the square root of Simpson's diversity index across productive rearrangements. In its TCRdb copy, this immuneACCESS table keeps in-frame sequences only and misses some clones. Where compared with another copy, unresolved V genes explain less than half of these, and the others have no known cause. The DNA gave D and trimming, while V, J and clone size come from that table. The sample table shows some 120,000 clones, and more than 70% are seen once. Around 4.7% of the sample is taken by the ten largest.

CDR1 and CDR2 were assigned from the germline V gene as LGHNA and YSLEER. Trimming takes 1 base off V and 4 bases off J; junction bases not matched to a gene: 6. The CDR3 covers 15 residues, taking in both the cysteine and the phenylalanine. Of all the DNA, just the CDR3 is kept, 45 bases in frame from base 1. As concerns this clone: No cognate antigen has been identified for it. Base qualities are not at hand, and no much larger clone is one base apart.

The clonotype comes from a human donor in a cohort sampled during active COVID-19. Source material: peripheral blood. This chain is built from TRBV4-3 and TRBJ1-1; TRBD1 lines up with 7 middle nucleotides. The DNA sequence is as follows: TGCGCCAGCAGCCAAGGGGTAACAGGGGTCACTGAAGCTTTCTTT. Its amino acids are CASSQGVTGVTEAFF.